The 23 T cell receptor beta chains below all came from one sample that was sequenced in a study of blood T cells in healthy people across ages. Using a J-beta primer mix together with a sample-barcoded 5' primer, a second PCR was run for about 6 to 12 cycles. MiXCR, run by TCRdb on the 5' RACE reads, gives a single entry per CDR3 protein. The data hold about 620,000 distinct CDR3 sequences, with over 40% observed a single time. The sample taken for sequencing was blood. Receptor source: a woman aged 80 or over in good health.

The V gene is TRBV20-1, the J gene TRBJ2-5; the D gene is possibly TRBD2 (5 bases). CDR3 size: 10 residues. Germline values: CDR1 DFQATT, CDR2 SNEGSKA (reference sequence). V gave up 2 bases and J gave up 12 bases, with 10 bases separating them. Here the CDR3 reads CSARSLREYF. The CDR3 region has the DNA TGCAGTGCTAGAAGTCTGCGGGAGTACTTC.

V is TRBV7-9 and J is TRBJ1-1; D is ambiguous. This CDR3 is 13 amino acids long. The germline gives CDR1 SEHNR, CDR2 FQNEAQ (reference sequence). V dropped 5 bases and J dropped 4 bases, with 11 bases sitting between them. DNA for the CDR3: TGTGCCAGCAGCCCTACTGAGGGCACTGAAGCTTTCTTT. Its protein is CASSPTEGTEAFF. Together with reference TRBV7-9 and TRBJ1-1, the CDR3 gives the full variable domain: DTGVSQNPRHKITKRGQNVTFRCDPISEHNRLYWYRQTLGQGPEFLTYFQNEAQLEKSRLLSDRFSAERPKGSFSTLEIQRTEQGDSAMYLCASSPTEGTEAFFGQGTRLTVV.

This clonotype is a singleton in its sample. A junction end diverges from the germline sequence, so it may reflect a read error. This chain joins TRBV20-1 and TRBJ2-7, with D possibly being TRBD1 (6 bases). CDR1 DFQATT and CDR2 SNEGSKA come from the germline V gene (reference sequence). The CDR3 is 13 residues long. CDR3 DNA: TGCAATGCTAGTGGGGGCCGGTCCTACGAGCAGTACTTC. Translated, it gives CNASGGRSYEQYF.

CDR3 coding DNA: TGTGCCAGCAGCTTAGATAGCCTTCATACGCAGTATTTT. This sequence encodes CASSLDSLHTQYF. The V gene is TRBV11-2, the J gene TRBJ2-3; D is uncertain. The germline gives CDR1 SGHAT, CDR2 FQNNGV. Trimming removed 0 bases from V and 7 bases from J, with 8 bases in between. This CDR3 is built from 13 residues.

The chain employs TRBV12-3 or TRBV12-4 and TRBJ2-7; no clear D gene. This CDR3 is 15 amino acids long. V was clipped by 2 bases and J by 5 bases, with 16 bases between them. For the CDR3, the DNA is TGTGCCAGCAGTTTACAGGCCCAAACGGCGGACGAGCAGTACTTC. This encodes CASSLQAQTADEQYF.

The rearrangement joins TRBV4-2 to TRBJ2-1; 8 bases match TRBD1. V shed 5 bases, J shed 7 bases, and the junction held 10 bases outside the gene matches. This CDR3 comprises 15 residues. From germline, CDR1 is LGHNA and CDR2 YNFKEQ. Here the CDR3 DNA reads TGTGCCAGCAGCACGGACAGGGACCCTTGGAATGAGCAGTTCTTC. Translation gives CASSTDRDPWNEQFF.

This clonotype appeared many times. This chain joins TRBV29-1 and TRBJ2-5, with D tentatively TRBD1 (6 bases). Between the trimmed V and J ends, which lost 7 bases and 5 bases, there was a span of 20 bases. In germline, CDR1 is SQVTM, CDR2 ANQGSEA. This CDR3 comprises 14 residues. The CDR3 sequence: CSGKPTGLGETQYF. In DNA, the CDR3 is TGCAGCGGTAAACCGACAGGACTCGGGGAGACCCAGTACTTC. Drawing the rest from reference TRBV29-1 and TRBJ2-5, the complete variable domain is SAVISQKPSRDICQRGTSLTIQCQVDSQVTMMFWYRQQPGQSLTLIATANQGSEATYESGFVIDKFPISRPNLTFSTLTVSNMSPEDSSIYLCSGKPTGLGETQYFGPGTRLLVL.

V usage is TRBV29-1 and J usage is TRBJ2-7, with unresolved D. The germline gives CDR1 SQVTM, CDR2 ANQGSEA. CDR3 length: 12 amino acids. Trimming removed 4 bases at V and 2 bases at J, with 9 bases between. The CDR3 here is CSVAVRTYEQYF. The CDR3 region has the DNA TGCAGCGTTGCAGTACGTACCTACGAGCAGTACTTC.

The rearrangement links TRBV15 to TRBJ2-3; TRBD2 is a possible D gene (6 bases). The V end lost 8 bases, the J end lost 0 bases, and 12 bases lay between the germline ends. There are 14 residues in the CDR3. CDR1 and CDR2 (germline): LNHNV, YYDKDF (reference sequence). CDR3 sequence reads: CATVSGSSTDTQYF. The CDR3 nucleotides read TGTGCCACCGTTAGCGGTTCCAGCACAGATACGCAGTATTTT.

This clonotype was observed many times. V gene TRBV20-1 combines with J gene TRBJ2-4; TRBD1 matches 9 bases. The germline V gene encodes CDR1 DFQATT and CDR2 SNEGSKA (reference sequence). V shed 3 bases, J shed 4 bases, and the junction held 13 bases outside the gene matches. This CDR3 region has 17 residues. As DNA, the CDR3 is TGCAGTGCTAGGATCGTCCCGGGACAGGGAGGAAAAAACATTCAGTACTTC. This translates into CSARIVPGQGGKNIQYF.

J is TRBJ1-3 and V is TRBV10-3; 7 nucleotides match TRBD1. The germline gives CDR1 ENHRY, CDR2 SYGVKD. Trimming at V came to 6 bases and at J to 0 bases, leaving 2 bases not matched to a gene. CDR3 length equals 14 residues. CDR3: CAIRGTDSGNTIYF. The DNA for the CDR3 is TGTGCCATCAGAGGGACAGACTCTGGAAACACCATATATTTT.

The chain recombines TRBV7-9 with TRBJ2-7; D is tentatively TRBD1 or TRBD2 (5 bases each). Germline V gene lookup returns CDR1 SEHNR and CDR2 FQNEAQ (reference sequence). The ends were cut back, 5 bases at V and 6 bases at J, with 8 bases in the middle. This CDR3 spans 11 amino acids. The CDR3 DNA reads TGTGCCAGCAGCGAGGGACGCGAGCAGTACTTC. This codes for CASSEGREQYF.

J is TRBJ2-1 and V is TRBV5-5; D is undetermined. Matching the DNA end better, TRBJ2-7 makes the J call doubtful. This CDR3 has 13 amino acids. CDR1 and CDR2 from the germline V gene are SGHKS and YYEKEE (reference sequence). CDR3: CASRNYLNNEQYF. CDR3 in DNA: TGTGCCAGCAGGAATTACCTGAACAATGAGCAGTACTTC.

This clonotype occurred many times. J is TRBJ2-4 and V is TRBV29-1; 8 nucleotides align to TRBD1. The CDR3 sequence is 15 residues long. Germline trimming cut 4 bases from V and 6 bases from J; bases unmatched to any gene: 11. CDR1 is SQVTM, CDR2 ANQGSEA, per germline. CDR3 protein: CSVARGRSGGNIQYF. As DNA, the CDR3 is TGCAGCGTTGCCAGGGGGCGAAGTGGGGGAAACATTCAGTACTTC.

This clonotype came up a few times. This chain joins TRBV25-1 and TRBJ2-7; 8 bases line up with TRBD1. The V gene's germline CDR1 is MGHDK and CDR2 SYGVNS. The CDR3 extends over 11 amino acids. With V trimmed by 6 bases and J by 5 bases, 0 bases remained unmatched. CDR3 loop: CASRTGDEQYF. As DNA, the CDR3 is TGTGCCAGCAGGACAGGGGACGAGCAGTACTTC.

In this sample, this clonotype turned up many times. This chain connects TRBV29-1 to TRBJ2-3; 7 positions agree with TRBD1. CDR1 is SQVTM, CDR2 ANQGSEA, per germline. V shed 7 bases, J shed 2 bases, and the junction held 6 bases outside the gene matches. This CDR3 is 13 amino acids long. CDR3 in amino acids: CSATGEDTDTQYF. The CDR3 DNA is TGCAGCGCCACAGGGGAAGACACAGATACGCAGTATTTT.

The chain is built from TRBV6-5 and TRBJ2-3, with D perhaps matching TRBD2 (6 bases). The CDR3 has 14 amino acids. V gave up 7 bases and J gave up 5 bases, with 16 bases separating them. CDR1 and CDR2 (germline): MNHEY, SVGAGI. CDR3: CASTFSSGVDTQYF. In nucleotides, the CDR3 is TGTGCCAGCACCTTCTCCTCGGGAGTAGATACGCAGTATTTT.

The gene calls are TRBV12-3 or TRBV12-4 and TRBJ1-4; D unclear. This CDR3 contains 11 residues. With 2 bases removed from V and 10 bases from J, the gap between germline ends came to 5 bases. CDR3 nucleotide sequence: TGTGCCAGCAGTTTAAACGGAAAACTGTTTTTT. Protein: CASSLNGKLFF.

Remarks on this clonotype: One base away lies a much larger clone, so this may be a sequencing read error. No conserved phenylalanine or tryptophan is present at the end of the CDR3, so a read error is the likely explanation. V gene TRBV9 combines with J gene TRBJ2-7, with D possibly matching TRBD2 (5 bases). The DNA end favors TRBJ2-5, so the J call may be wrong. From germline, CDR1 is SGDLS and CDR2 YYNGEE. The CDR3 totals 14 residues. The CDR3 protein is CASSVGGGSETQYL. CDR3 nucleotide sequence: TGTGCCAGCAGCGTAGGTGGAGGATCCGAGACCCAGTACTTA.

The chain recombines TRBV6-5 with TRBJ1-6; TRBD1 is a possible D gene (6 bases). V was trimmed by 5 bases and J by 5 bases, leaving 16 bases between them. Germline values: CDR1 MNHEY, CDR2 SVGAGI. The length of the CDR3 is 16 residues. CDR3: CASSKLQGRHNSPLHF. The CDR3 region has the DNA TGTGCCAGCAGTAAACTACAGGGTCGGCATAATTCACCCCTCCACTTT.

This clonotype was found once. A much bigger clone sits one base away, suggesting this may be a read error. The chain has TRBV3-1 and TRBJ1-1, with D uncertain. The length of the CDR3 is 12 residues. Per the germline V gene, CDR1 is LGHDT and CDR2 is YNNKEL (reference sequence). The CDR3 is CASSQGNAEAFF. The CDR3 DNA follows: TGTGCCAGCAGCCAGGGGAACGCTGAAGCTTTCTTT. Combining the CDR3 with reference TRBV3-1 and TRBJ1-1 gives the whole variable domain DTAVSQTPKYLVTQMGNDKSIKCEQNLGHDTMYWYKQDSKKFLKIMFSYNNKELIINETVPNRFSPKSPDKAHLNLHINSLELGDSAVYFCASSQGNAEAFFGQGTRLTVV.

V is TRBV9 and J is TRBJ1-4; possible D gene TRBD1, 6 bases. Germline loops: CDR1 SGDLS, CDR2 YYNGEE. V was trimmed by 2 bases and J by 3 bases, leaving 8 bases between them. CDR3 size: 14 residues. The CDR3 sequence is CASSVGGPNEKLFF. Written as DNA, the CDR3 is TGTGCCAGCAGCGTCGGGGGGCCTAATGAAAAACTGTTTTTT.

This clonotype came up many times. The chain uses TRBV7-2 and TRBJ1-2; a possible D gene is TRBD1 (6 bases). Per the germline V gene, CDR1 is SGHTA and CDR2 is FQGNSA. The CDR3 sequence is 13 residues long. Trimming pared 7 bases from V and 4 bases from J, leaving 13 bases between. The CDR3 DNA sequence: TGTGCCAGCACCTACCGGGACACCTATGGCTACACCTTC. Its translation: CASTYRDTYGYTF.